The rows below give T cell receptor beta chains drawn from one sample of a study of blood T cells in healthy people across ages. Via MiXCR, TCRdb re-called the 5' RACE reads, giving one row per CDR3 protein. The data show roughly 790,000 distinct CDR3 sequences, roughly 41% seen once. Sequencing was done on a sample of blood. The receptors were gathered from a woman aged 60-75 years in good health. CDR3s include the opening cysteine and the closing phenylalanine or tryptophan. The order of the fields is V gene, J gene, clone size, D gene, CDR3 protein, CDR3 DNA. D genes are given only for firm matches. For some rows the clone size is stated as once, few or many, or as a class when expanded; others skip it.

>TRBV6-5|TRBJ2-7|NA|TRBD1
CASSPPGQTEQYF
TGTGCCAGCAGCCCGCCGGGACAGACCGAGCAGTACTTC
>TRBV7-2|TRBJ2-5|NA|NA
CASSFLPQGGGETQYF
TGTGCCAGCAGCTTCCTGCCACAAGGGGGGGGAGAGACCCAGTACTTC
>TRBV9|TRBJ1-2|NA|NA
CASSPRPIPEYGYTF
TGTGCCAGCAGCCCCAGACCGATTCCCGAATATGGCTACACCTTC
>TRBV15|TRBJ2-6|NA|NA
CATSRTRSGANVLTF
TGTGCCACCAGCAGAACTCGCTCTGGGGCCAACGTCCTGACTTTC
>TRBV20-1|TRBJ1-1|few|NA
CSARGMNTEAFF
TGCAGTGCTAGGGGTATGAACACTGAAGCTTTCTTT
>TRBV12-3/TRBV12-4|TRBJ2-2|NA|NA
CASSFEAKYTGELFF
TGTGCCAGCAGTTTCGAAGCGAAATACACCGGGGAGCTGTTTTTT
>TRBV5-1|TRBJ1-4|NA|NA
CASSQDTLGSEKLFF
TGCGCCAGCAGCCAAGACACCCTGGGGTCGGAAAAACTGTTTTTT
>TRBV21-1|TRBJ2-1|NA|NA
CASSKWVGGPNEQFF
TGTGCCAGCAGCAAATGGGTCGGGGGGCCCAATGAGCAGTTCTTC
>TRBV29-1|TRBJ2-7|NA|NA
CSVEVHPSSYEQYF
TGCAGCGTTGAAGTACACCCGAGCTCCTACGAGCAGTACTTC
>TRBV7-2|TRBJ2-7|few|NA
CASTPWAQGEYEQYF
TGTGCCAGCACCCCGTGGGCGCAGGGCGAATACGAGCAGTACTTC
>TRBV3-1|TRBJ2-7|few|NA
CASSPTTASYEQYF
TGTGCCAGCAGCCCGACGACAGCTTCCTACGAGCAGTACTTC
>TRBV4-1|TRBJ2-4|NA|TRBD1
CASSQVSGGREQYF
TGCGCCAGCAGCCAAGTATCAGGGGGCAGGGAGCAGTACTTC
>TRBV6-5|TRBJ1-5|few|NA
CASSPLQGTSNQPQHF
TGTGCCAGCAGTCCCCTCCAGGGTACGAGCAATCAGCCCCAGCATTTT
>TRBV13|TRBJ2-3|NA|NA
CASSIDSWRAVDTQYF
TGTGCCAGCAGCATAGACAGCTGGAGGGCTGTAGATACGCAGTATTTT
>TRBV7-2|TRBJ1-1|NA|NA
CASSFWLGTEAFF
TGTGCCAGCAGCTTCTGGTTAGGCACTGAAGCTTTCTTT
>TRBV5-1|TRBJ2-2|few|NA
CASSLVGSFTGELFF
TGCGCCAGCAGCTTGGTCGGCAGCTTCACCGGGGAGCTGTTTTTT
>TRBV20-1|TRBJ2-3|NA|TRBD2
CSAPPSGAGGTDTQYF
TGCAGTGCCCCTCCGAGCGGAGCGGGAGGAACAGATACGCAGTATTTT
>TRBV20-1|TRBJ1-2|NA|NA
CSAGLGYTF
TGCAGCGCAGGGTTGGGCTACACCTTC
>TRBV25-1|TRBJ2-7|NA|NA
CATSSFYEQYF
TGTGCCACTTCTAGCTTCTACGAGCAGTACTTC
>TRBV20-1|TRBJ2-7|NA|TRBD2
CSARVLSPSGIQYF
TGCAGTGCTAGAGTTCTTTCCCCTAGCGGGATACAGTACTTC
>TRBV6-5|TRBJ1-2|NA|TRBD1
CASSLGQGPVYGYTF
TGTGCCAGCAGTTTAGGACAGGGACCCGTCTATGGCTACACCTTC
>TRBV6-6|TRBJ2-7|few|TRBD1
CASTGTVSSYEQYF
TGTGCCAGCACTGGGACAGTTAGCTCCTACGAGCAGTACTTC
>TRBV3-1|TRBJ2-4|few|NA
CASSPLGASAKNIQYF
TGTGCCAGCAGCCCCCTTGGAGCTTCGGCCAAAAACATTCAGTACTTC
>TRBV9|TRBJ2-3|few|NA
CASSVGSSQGTDTQYF
TGTGCCAGCAGCGTAGGGAGTAGTCAAGGCACAGATACGCAGTATTTT
>TRBV27|TRBJ2-7|NA|NA
CASSRRGCEQYF
TGTGCCAGCAGTCGAAGGGGTTGCGAGCAGTACTTC
>TRBV6-1|TRBJ2-3|few|NA
CASSEVGGASTDTQYF
TGTGCCAGCAGTGAGGTGGGCGGGGCGAGCACAGATACGCAGTATTTT
>TRBV20-1|TRBJ2-3|NA|TRBD2
CSAQPLAGGSTDTQYF
TGCAGTGCCCAACCACTAGCGGGGGGGAGCACAGATACGCAGTATTTT
>TRBV5-6|TRBJ2-7|NA|NA
CASITAGGIYEQYF
TGTGCCAGCATCACAGCAGGTGGCATCTACGAGCAGTACTTC
>TRBV18|TRBJ2-1|NA|NA
CASSPTGDSYNEQFF
TGTGCCAGCTCACCTACAGGAGACTCCTACAATGAGCAGTTCTTC
>TRBV20-1|TRBJ1-5|few|NA
CSAREGGTNQPQHF
TGCAGTGCTAGAGAGGGGGGTACTAATCAGCCCCAGCATTTT
>TRBV7-6|TRBJ2-5|NA|NA
CASSLGPDNEQYF
TGTGCCAGCAGCTTAGGGCCCGATAATGAGCAGTACTTC
>TRBV3-1|TRBJ2-5|NA|TRBD2
CASSQVSLAGGSETQYF
TGTGCCAGCAGCCAAGTGAGCCTAGCGGGAGGATCAGAGACCCAGTACTTC
>TRBV20-1|TRBJ2-7|NA|NA
CSARTGAGGSYEQYF
TGCAGTGCCCGAACGGGGGCAGGGGGCTCCTACGAGCAGTACTTC
>TRBV7-9|TRBJ1-2|few|NA
CASSHTDGYGYTF
TGTGCCAGCAGCCACACAGACGGCTATGGCTACACCTTC
>TRBV18|TRBJ2-3|few|NA
CASSPDWTPTSLAQYF
TGTGCCAGCTCACCCGACTGGACCCCCACTAGCTTGGCGCAGTATTTT
>TRBV29-1|TRBJ2-7|NA|NA
CSVEESGSQGKSEYF
TGCAGCGTTGAAGAGTCCGGGTCCCAGGGGAAGAGCGAGTACTTC
>TRBV5-1|TRBJ2-7|once|TRBD2
CASSLSNPSGRGYEQYF
TGCGCCAGCAGCTTGTCCAACCCTAGCGGGAGAGGGTACGAGCAGTACTTC
>TRBV20-1|TRBJ1-4|NA|NA
CSASPQKPNEKLFF
TGCAGTGCTAGTCCCCAGAAGCCAAATGAAAAACTGTTTTTT
>TRBV4-2|TRBJ1-6|few|NA
CASSQDIGNHSPLHF
TGTGCCAGCAGCCAAGATATCGGGAACCATTCACCCCTCCACTTT
>TRBV6-6|TRBJ2-7|many|NA
CASSLPGPYYEQYF
TGTGCCAGCAGCCTCCCTGGACCCTACTACGAGCAGTACTTC
>TRBV19|TRBJ2-7|NA|NA
CASSTSGTSYEQYF
TGTGCCAGTAGTACCTCCGGGACAAGTTACGAGCAGTACTTC
>TRBV6-6|TRBJ1-5|NA|NA
CASKGGSGQPQHF
TGTGCCAGCAAGGGAGGGAGCGGCCAGCCCCAGCATTTT
>TRBV14|TRBJ2-3|NA|NA
CASSQLVSITDTQYF
TGTGCCAGCAGCCAGTTGGTCAGCATCACAGATACGCAGTATTTT
>TRBV20-1|TRBJ2-4|NA|TRBD2
CSARVIAGDFGEQYF
TGCAGTGCTAGAGTGATAGCGGGGGACTTTGGGGAGCAGTACTTC
>TRBV7-6|TRBJ2-7|NA|NA
CASSRGSNEQYF
TGTGCCAGCAGCAGAGGGAGCAATGAGCAGTACTTC
>TRBV28|TRBJ2-5|NA|NA
CASSYQTGRGETQYF
TGTGCCAGCAGTTATCAGACCGGCCGGGGGGAGACCCAGTACTTC
>TRBV7-2|TRBJ2-1|NA|NA
CASREVGNNEQFF
TGTGCCAGCAGGGAGGTGGGGAACAATGAGCAGTTCTTC
>TRBV20-1|TRBJ2-7|NA|NA
CSEQGGSLGEQYF
TGCAGTGAGCAGGGGGGATCTCTGGGGGAGCAGTACTTC
>TRBV19|TRBJ1-6|NA|NA
CASSMVENGSPLHF
TGTGCCAGTAGTATGGTGGAAAACGGGTCACCCCTCCACTTT
>TRBV13|TRBJ1-1|NA|NA
CASSPSQAWMNTEAFF
TGTGCCAGCAGCCCTTCCCAGGCATGGATGAACACTGAAGCTTTCTTT
>TRBV13|TRBJ1-6|NA|NA
CASSSRGGANSPLHF
TGTGCCAGCAGCTCCCGTGGGGGAGCCAATTCACCCCTCCACTTT
>TRBV7-7|TRBJ2-1|NA|NA
CASSRTSDSYNEQFF
TGTGCCAGCAGCCGGACATCCGACTCCTACAATGAGCAGTTCTTC